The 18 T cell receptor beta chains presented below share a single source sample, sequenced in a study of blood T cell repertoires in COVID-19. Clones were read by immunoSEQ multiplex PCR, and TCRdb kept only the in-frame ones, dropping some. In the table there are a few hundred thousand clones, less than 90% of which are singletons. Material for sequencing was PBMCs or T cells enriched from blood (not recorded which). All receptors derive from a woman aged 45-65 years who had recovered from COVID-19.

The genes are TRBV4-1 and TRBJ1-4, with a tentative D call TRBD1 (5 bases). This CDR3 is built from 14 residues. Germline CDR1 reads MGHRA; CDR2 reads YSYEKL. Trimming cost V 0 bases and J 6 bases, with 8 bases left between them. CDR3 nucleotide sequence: TGCGCCAGCAGCCAAGAACAGGCGGATGAAAAACTGTTTTTT. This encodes CASSQEQADEKLFF.

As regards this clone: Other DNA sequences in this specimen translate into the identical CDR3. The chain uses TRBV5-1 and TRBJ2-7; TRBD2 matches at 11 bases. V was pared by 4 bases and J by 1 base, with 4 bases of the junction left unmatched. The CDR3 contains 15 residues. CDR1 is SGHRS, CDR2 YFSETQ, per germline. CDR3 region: CASSLVAGGSYEQYF. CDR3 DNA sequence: TGCGCCAGCAGCCTTGTAGCGGGAGGGTCCTACGAGCAGTACTTC.

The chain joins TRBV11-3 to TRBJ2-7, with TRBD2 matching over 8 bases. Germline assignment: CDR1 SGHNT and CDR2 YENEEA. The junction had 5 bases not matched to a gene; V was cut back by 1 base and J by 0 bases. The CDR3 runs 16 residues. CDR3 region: CASSLAGGQNSYEQYF. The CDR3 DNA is TGTGCCAGCAGCTTAGCGGGGGGGCAGAACTCCTACGAGCAGTACTTC.

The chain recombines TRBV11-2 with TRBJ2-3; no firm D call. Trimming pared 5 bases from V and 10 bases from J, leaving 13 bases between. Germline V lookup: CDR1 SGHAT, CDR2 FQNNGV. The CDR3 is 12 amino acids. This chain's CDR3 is CASSPRLFSQYF. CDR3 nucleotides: TGTGCCAGCAGCCCTAGGCTCTTTTCGCAGTATTTT.

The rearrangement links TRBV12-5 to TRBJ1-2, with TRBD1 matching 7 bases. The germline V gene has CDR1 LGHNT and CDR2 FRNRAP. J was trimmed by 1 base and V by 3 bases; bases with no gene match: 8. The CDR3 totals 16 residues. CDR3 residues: CASGFGQARDNYGYTF. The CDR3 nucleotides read TGTGCTAGTGGTTTCGGACAGGCCCGGGATAACTATGGCTACACCTTC.

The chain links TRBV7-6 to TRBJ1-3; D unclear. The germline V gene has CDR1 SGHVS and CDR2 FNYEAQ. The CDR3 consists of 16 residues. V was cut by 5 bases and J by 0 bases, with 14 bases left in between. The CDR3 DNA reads TGTGCCAGCAGCCCTCTTACACGGGACTCTGGAAACACCATATATTTT. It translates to CASSPLTRDSGNTIYF. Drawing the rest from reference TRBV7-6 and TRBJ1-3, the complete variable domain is GAGVSQSPRYKVTKRGQDVALRCDPISGHVSLYWYRQALGQGPEFLTYFNYEAQQDKSGLPNDRFSAERPEGSISTLTIQRTEQRDSAMYRCASSPLTRDSGNTIYFGEGSWLTVV.

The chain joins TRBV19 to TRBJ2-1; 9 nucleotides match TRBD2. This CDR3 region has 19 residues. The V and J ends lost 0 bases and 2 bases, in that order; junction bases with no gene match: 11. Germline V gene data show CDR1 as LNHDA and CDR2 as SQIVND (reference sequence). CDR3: CASSIDGGRGQGAYNEQFF. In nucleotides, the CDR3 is TGTGCCAGTAGTATAGACGGCGGGAGGGGCCAGGGCGCCTACAATGAGCAGTTCTTC.

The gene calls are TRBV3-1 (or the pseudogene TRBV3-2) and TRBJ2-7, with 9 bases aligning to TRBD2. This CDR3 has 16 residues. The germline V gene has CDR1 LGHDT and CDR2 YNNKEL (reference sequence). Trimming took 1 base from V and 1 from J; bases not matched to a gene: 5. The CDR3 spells CASSQVPSGISYEQYF. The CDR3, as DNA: TGTGCCAGCAGCCAAGTCCCTAGCGGGATTTCCTACGAGCAGTACTTC.

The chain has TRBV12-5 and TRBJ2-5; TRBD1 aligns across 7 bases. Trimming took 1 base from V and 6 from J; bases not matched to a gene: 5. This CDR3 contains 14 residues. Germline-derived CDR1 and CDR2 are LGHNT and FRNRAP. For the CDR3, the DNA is TGTGCTAGTGGTTTGGAACAGGGGCGACAGACCCAGTACTTC. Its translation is CASGLEQGRQTQYF.

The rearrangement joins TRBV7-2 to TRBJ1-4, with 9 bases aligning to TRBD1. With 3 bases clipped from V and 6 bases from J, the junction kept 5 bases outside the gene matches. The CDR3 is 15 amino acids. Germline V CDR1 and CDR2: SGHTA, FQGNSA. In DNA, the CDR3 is TGTGCCAGCAGCTTCTGGGACAGGGCCGATGAAAAACTGTTTTTT. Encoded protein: CASSFWDRADEKLFF. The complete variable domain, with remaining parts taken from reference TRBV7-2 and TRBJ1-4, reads GAGVSQSPSNKVTEKGKDVELRCDPISGHTALYWYRQSLGQGLEFLIYFQGNSAPDKSGLPSDRFSAERTGGSVSTLTIQRTQQEDSAVYLCASSFWDRADEKLFFGSGTQLSVL.

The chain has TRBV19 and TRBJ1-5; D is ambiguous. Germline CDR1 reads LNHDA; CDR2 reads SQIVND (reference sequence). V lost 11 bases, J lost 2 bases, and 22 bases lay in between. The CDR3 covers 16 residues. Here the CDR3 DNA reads TGTGCCTCCACCTGGGCCGGAGGTAGACGCAATCAGCCCCAGCATTTT. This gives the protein CASTWAGGRRNQPQHF.

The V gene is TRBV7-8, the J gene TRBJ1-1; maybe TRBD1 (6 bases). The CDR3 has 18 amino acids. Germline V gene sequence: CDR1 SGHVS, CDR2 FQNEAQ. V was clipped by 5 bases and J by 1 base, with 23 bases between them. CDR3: CASSLGQSVRVRNTEAFF. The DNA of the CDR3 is TGTGCCAGCAGCCTCGGACAGTCCGTTAGGGTAAGGAACACTGAAGCTTTCTTT.

DNA for the CDR3: TGTGCCAGCAGGATTACCCGGGACATTCCCTACGAGCAGTACTTC. This codes for CASRITRDIPYEQYF. The chain has TRBV7-2 and TRBJ2-7; the D gene is possibly TRBD1 (6 bases). Germline assignment: CDR1 SGHTA and CDR2 FQGNSA. Trimming shortened V by 6 bases and J by 2 bases, and 17 bases separated the two germline ends. This CDR3 comprises 15 residues.

As DNA, the CDR3 is TGTGCCAGCAGCACCCGAGCGGGCGGGGTGGAGACCCAGTACTTC. Protein sequence: CASSTRAGGVETQYF. The J gene is TRBJ2-5, the V gene TRBV6-5, with a weak D call TRBD2 (6 bases). The CDR3 spans 15 residues. Per germline, CDR1 MNHEY and CDR2 SVGAGI. V lost 6 bases to trimming and J lost 5 bases, with 19 bases between them.

The DNA of the CDR3 is TGCGCCAGCAGCTTCAAGATACCGGGACAAACTTTCTCCTACGAGCAGTACTTC. Its protein product is CASSFKIPGQTFSYEQYF. The chain has TRBV5-1 and TRBJ2-7; tentative D call: TRBD1 (6 bases). CDR3 length: 18 amino acids. V gave up 2 bases and J gave up 0 bases, with 21 bases separating them. The germline gives CDR1 SGHRS, CDR2 YFSETQ.

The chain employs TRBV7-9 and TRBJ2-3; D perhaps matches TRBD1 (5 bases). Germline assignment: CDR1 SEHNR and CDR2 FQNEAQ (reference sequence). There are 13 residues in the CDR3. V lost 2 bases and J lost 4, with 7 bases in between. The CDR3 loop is CASSLIGADTQYF. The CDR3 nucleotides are TGTGCCAGCAGCTTAATAGGGGCAGATACGCAGTATTTT.

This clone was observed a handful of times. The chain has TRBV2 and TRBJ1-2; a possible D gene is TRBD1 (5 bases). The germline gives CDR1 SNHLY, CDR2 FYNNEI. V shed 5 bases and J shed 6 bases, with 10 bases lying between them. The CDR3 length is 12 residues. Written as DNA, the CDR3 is TGTGCCAGCAGTCCGCGGGACGATGGCTACACCTTC. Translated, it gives CASSPRDDGYTF.

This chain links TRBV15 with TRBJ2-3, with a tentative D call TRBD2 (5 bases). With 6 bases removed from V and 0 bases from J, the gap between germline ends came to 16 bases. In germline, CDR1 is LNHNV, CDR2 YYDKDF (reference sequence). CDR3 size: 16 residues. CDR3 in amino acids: CATRSKSGISTDTQYF. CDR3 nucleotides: TGTGCCACCAGGTCCAAAAGCGGTATTAGCACAGATACGCAGTATTTT. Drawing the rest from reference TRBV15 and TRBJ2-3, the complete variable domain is DAMVIQNPRYQVTQFGKPVTLSCSQTLNHNVMYWYQQKSSQAPKLLFHYYDKDFNNEADTPDNFQSRRPNTSFCFLDIRSPGLGDTAMYLCATRSKSGISTDTQYFGPGTRLTVL.